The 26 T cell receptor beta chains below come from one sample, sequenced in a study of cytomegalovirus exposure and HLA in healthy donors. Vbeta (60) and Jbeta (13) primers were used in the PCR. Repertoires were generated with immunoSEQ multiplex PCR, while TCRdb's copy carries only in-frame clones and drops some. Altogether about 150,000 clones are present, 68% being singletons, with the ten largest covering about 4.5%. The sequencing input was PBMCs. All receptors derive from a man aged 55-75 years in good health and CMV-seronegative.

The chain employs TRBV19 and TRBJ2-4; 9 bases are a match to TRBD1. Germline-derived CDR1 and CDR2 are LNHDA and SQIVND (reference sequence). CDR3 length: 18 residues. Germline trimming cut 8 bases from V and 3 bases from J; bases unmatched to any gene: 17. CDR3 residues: CASHRGTGGGRGKNIQYF. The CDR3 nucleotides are TGTGCCAGTCATCGCGGTACAGGGGGCGGTAGGGGCAAAAACATTCAGTACTTC.

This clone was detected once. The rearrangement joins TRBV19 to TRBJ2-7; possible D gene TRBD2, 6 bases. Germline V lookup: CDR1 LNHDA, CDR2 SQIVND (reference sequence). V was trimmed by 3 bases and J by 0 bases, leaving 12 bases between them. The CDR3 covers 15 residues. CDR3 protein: CASSIMEGRSYEQYF. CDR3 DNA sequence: TGTGCCAGTAGTATCATGGAGGGCCGCTCCTACGAGCAGTACTTC.

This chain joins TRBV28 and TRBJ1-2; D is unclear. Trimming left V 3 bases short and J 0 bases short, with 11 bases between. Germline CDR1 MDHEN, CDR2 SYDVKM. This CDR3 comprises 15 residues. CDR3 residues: CASSFEGIPNYGYTF. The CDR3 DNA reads TGTGCCAGCAGTTTCGAGGGCATCCCTAACTATGGCTACACCTTC.

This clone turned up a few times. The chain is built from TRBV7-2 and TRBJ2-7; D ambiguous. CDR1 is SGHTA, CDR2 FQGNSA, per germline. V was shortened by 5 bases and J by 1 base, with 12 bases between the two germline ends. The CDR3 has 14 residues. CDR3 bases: TGTGCCAGCAGCCTCCAGACAAGATCCTACGAGCAGTACTTC. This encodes CASSLQTRSYEQYF. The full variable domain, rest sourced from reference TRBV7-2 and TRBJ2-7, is GAGVSQSPSNKVTEKGKDVELRCDPISGHTALYWYRQSLGQGLEFLIYFQGNSAPDKSGLPSDRFSAERTGGSVSTLTIQRTQQEDSAVYLCASSLQTRSYEQYFGPGTRLTVT.

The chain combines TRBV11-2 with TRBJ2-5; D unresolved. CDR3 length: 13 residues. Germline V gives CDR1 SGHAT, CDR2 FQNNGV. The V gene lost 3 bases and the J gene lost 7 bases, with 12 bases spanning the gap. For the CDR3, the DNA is TGTGCCAGCAGCTTTAGCCCCTCTAGGACCCAGTACTTC. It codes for CASSFSPSRTQYF. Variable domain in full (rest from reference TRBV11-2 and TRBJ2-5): EAGVAQSPRYKIIEKRQSVAFWCNPISGHATLYWYQQILGQGPKLLIQFQNNGVVDDSQLPKDRFSAERLKGVDSTLKIQPAKLEDSAVYLCASSFSPSRTQYFGPGTRLLVL.

CDR3 residues: CASSLGPTGEAFF. The CDR3 DNA is TGCGCCAGCAGCTTGGGACCAACGGGTGAAGCTTTCTTT. This chain connects TRBV5-1 to TRBJ1-1; no clear D gene. This CDR3 has 13 amino acids. Between the trimmed V and J ends, which lost 0 bases and 7 bases, there was a span of 10 bases. Per germline, CDR1 SGHRS and CDR2 YFSETQ.

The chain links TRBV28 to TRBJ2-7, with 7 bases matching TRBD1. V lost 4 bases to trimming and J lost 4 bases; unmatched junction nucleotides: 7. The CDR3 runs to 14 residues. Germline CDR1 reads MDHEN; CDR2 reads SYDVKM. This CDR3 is CASSSPGQRYEQYF. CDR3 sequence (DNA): TGTGCCAGCAGTTCTCCGGGACAGCGGTACGAGCAGTACTTC.

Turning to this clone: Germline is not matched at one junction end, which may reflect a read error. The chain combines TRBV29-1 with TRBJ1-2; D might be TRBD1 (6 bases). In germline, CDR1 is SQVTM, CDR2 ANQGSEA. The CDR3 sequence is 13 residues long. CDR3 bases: TGCAGCATTGATGGCGCAGGGGACTATGGCTACACCTTC. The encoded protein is CSIDGAGDYGYTF.

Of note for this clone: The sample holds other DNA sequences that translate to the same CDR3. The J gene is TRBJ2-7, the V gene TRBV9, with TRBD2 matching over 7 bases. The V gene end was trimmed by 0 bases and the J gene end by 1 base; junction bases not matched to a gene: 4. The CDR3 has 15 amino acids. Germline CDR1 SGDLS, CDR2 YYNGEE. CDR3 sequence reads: CASSVAGGLSYEQYF. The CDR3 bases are TGTGCCAGCAGCGTAGCGGGAGGACTATCCTACGAGCAGTACTTC.

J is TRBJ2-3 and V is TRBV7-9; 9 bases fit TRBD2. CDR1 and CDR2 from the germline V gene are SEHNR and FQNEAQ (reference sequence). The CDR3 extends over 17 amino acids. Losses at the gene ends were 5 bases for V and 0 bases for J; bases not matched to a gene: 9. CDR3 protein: CASSPFSGRDSTDTQYF. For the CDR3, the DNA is TGTGCCAGCAGCCCGTTTAGCGGGAGAGATAGCACAGATACGCAGTATTTT.

CDR3 nucleotides: TGTGCCAGCAGCTTGAGTTGGAGGGCGGGTTTGCAGCCCCAGCATTTT. This sequence encodes CASSLSWRAGLQPQHF. The V gene is TRBV27, the J gene TRBJ1-5; D is unresolved. Per the germline V gene, CDR1 is MNHEY and CDR2 is SMNVEV (reference sequence). Trimming pared 6 bases from V and 7 bases from J, leaving 22 bases between. The CDR3 sequence is 16 residues long.

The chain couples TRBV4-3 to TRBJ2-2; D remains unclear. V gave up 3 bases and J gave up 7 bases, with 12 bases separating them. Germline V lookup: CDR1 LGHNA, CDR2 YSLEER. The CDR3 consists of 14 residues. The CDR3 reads CASSQDYSYGELFF. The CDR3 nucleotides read TGCGCCAGCAGCCAGGATTACAGTTACGGGGAGCTGTTTTTT.

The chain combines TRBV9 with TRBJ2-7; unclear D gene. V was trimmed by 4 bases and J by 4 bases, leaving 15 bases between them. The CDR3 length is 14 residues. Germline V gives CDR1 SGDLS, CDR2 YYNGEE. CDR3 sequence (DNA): TGTGCCAGCAGCCCCACGGTAGTAGATTACGAGCAGTACTTC. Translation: CASSPTVVDYEQYF.

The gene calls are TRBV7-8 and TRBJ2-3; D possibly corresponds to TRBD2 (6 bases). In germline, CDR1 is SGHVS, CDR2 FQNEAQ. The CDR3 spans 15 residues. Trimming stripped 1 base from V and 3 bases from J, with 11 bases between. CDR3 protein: CASSLGGRLTDTQYF. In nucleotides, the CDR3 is TGTGCCAGCAGCTTAGGTGGGAGGTTAACAGATACGCAGTATTTT.

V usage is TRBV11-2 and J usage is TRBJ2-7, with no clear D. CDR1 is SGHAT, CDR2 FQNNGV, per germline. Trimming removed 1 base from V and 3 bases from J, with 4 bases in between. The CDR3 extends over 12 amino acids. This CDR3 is CASSLVYYEQYF. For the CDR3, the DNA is TGTGCCAGCAGCTTAGTTTACTACGAGCAGTACTTC.

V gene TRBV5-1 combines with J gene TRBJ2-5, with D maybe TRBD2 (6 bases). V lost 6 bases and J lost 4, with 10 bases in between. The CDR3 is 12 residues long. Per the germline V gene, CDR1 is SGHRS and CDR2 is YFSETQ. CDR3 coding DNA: TGCGCCAGCACCGGAGGGGTAGAGACCCAGTACTTC. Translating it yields CASTGGVETQYF.

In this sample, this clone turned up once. The CDR3 region has the DNA TGTGCCAGCAGCCCCGGACAGGGGATTTCTGGAAACACCATATATTTT. Its protein product is CASSPGQGISGNTIYF. V usage is TRBV28 and J usage is TRBJ1-3, with 9 bases lining up with TRBD1. CDR1 and CDR2 from the germline V gene are MDHEN and SYDVKM. V shed 6 bases and J 1 base; nucleotides not matched to a gene: 7. The length of the CDR3 is 16 residues.

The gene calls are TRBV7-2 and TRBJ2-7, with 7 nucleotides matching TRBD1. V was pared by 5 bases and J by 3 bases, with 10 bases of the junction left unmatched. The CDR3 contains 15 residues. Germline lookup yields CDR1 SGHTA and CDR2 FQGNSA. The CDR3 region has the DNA TGTGCCAGCAGCCGCGCTTCCGGGACAGACTACGAGCAGTACTTC. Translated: CASSRASGTDYEQYF.

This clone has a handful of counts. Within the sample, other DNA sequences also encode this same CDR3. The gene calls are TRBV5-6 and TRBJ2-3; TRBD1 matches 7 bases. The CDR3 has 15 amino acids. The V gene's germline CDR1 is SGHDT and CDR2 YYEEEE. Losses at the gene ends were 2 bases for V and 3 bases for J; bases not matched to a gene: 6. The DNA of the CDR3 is TGTGCCAGCAGCTTCGGTACAGGGGTTACAGATACGCAGTATTTT. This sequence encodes CASSFGTGVTDTQYF.

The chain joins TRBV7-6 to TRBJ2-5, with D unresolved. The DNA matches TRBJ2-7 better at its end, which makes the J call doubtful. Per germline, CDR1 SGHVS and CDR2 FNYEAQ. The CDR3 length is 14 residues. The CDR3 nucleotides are TGTGCCAGCAGCTTAGCGCTGAGTGGTTACGAGCAGTACTTC. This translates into CASSLALSGYEQYF.

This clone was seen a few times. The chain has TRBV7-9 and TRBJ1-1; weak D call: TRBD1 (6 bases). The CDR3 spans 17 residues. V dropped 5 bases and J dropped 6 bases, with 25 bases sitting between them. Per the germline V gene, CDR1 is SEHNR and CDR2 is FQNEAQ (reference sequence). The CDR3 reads CASSRLLGHEKGPEAFF. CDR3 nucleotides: TGTGCCAGCAGCAGGTTATTGGGACATGAAAAGGGGCCTGAAGCTTTCTTT.

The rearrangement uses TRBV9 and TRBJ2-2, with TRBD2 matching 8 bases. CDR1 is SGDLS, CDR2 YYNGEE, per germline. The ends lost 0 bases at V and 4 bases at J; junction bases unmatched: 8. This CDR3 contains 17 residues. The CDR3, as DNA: TGTGCCAGCAGCGTAGATGGGGCGGGAGGTCGCACCGGGGAGCTGTTTTTT. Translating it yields CASSVDGAGGRTGELFF.

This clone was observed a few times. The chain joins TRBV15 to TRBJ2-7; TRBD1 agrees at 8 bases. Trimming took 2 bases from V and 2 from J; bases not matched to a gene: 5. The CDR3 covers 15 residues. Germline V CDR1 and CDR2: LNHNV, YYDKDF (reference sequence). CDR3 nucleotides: TGTGCCACCAGCAGACCTGGGACAGGTACCTACGAGCAGTACTTC. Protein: CATSRPGTGTYEQYF. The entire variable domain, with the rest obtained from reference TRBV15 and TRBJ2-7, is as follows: DAMVIQNPRYQVTQFGKPVTLSCSQTLNHNVMYWYQQKSSQAPKLLFHYYDKDFNNEADTPDNFQSRRPNTSFCFLDIRSPGLGDTAMYLCATSRPGTGTYEQYFGPGTRLTVT.

DNA of the CDR3: TGCAGCGTTGAGCAGGGACAGAACACCGGGGAGCTGTTTTTT. This codes for CSVEQGQNTGELFF. V gene TRBV29-1 combines with J gene TRBJ2-2; weak D call: TRBD1 (6 bases). CDR1 SQVTM and CDR2 ANQGSEA come from the germline V gene. The CDR3 length is 14 residues. V gave up 3 bases and J gave up 1 base, with 9 bases separating them.

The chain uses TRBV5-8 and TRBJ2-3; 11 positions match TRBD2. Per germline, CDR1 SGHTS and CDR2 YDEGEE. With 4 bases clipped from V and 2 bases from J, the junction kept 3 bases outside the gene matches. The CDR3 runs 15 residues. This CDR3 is CASSPGLAVTDTQYF. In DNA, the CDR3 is TGTGCCAGCAGCCCGGGACTAGCGGTCACAGATACGCAGTATTTT. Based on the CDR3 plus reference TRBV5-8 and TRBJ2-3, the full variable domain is EAGVTQSPTHLIKTRGQQATLRCSPISGHTSVYWYQQALGLGLQFLLWYDEGEERNRGNFPPRFSGRQFPNYSSELNVNALELEDSALYLCASSPGLAVTDTQYFGPGTRLTVL.

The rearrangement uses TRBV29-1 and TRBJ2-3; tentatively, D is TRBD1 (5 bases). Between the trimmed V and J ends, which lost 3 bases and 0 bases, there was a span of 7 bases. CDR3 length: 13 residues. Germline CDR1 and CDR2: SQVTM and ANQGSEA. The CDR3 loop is CSVDRASTDTQYF. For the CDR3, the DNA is TGCAGCGTTGACAGGGCCAGCACAGATACGCAGTATTTT.